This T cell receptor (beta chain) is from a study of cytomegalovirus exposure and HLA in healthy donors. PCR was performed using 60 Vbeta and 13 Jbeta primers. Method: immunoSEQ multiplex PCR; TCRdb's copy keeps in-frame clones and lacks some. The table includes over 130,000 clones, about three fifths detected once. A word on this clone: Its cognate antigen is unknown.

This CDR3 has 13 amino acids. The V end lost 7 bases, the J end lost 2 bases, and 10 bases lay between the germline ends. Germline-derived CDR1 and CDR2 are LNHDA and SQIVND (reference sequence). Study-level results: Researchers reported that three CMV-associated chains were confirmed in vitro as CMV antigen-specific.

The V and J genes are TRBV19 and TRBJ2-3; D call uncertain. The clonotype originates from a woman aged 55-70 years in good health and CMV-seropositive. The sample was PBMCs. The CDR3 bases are TGTGCCAGTACCAACGAAGCCACAGATACGCAGTATTTT. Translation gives CASTNEATDTQYF.